This is a list of T cell receptor beta chains from one sample in a study of blood T cell repertoires in COVID-19. Libraries were prepared by immunoSEQ multiplex PCR; TCRdb keeps only in-frame clonotypes and omits some of them. The profile shows some 300,000 clones, 90% of them singletons. The sequenced material came from peripheral blood. The receptors stem from a middle-aged woman with COVID-19, enrolled during active disease. CDR3s include the opening cysteine and the closing phenylalanine or tryptophan. Each record gives: J gene, V gene, D gene, CDR3 protein, CDR3 DNA. A D gene is named only where the DNA matches it firmly.

j_gene: TRBJ2-1; v_gene: TRBV30; d_gene: TRBD2; CDR3aa: CAWMVAGVGEQFF; CDR3nt: TGTGCCTGGATGGTAGCGGGAGTAGGGGAGCAGTTCTTC
j_gene: TRBJ2-1; v_gene: TRBV5-5; d_gene: NA; CDR3aa: CASTTDLAVNEQFF; CDR3nt: TGTGCCAGCACCACCGATTTAGCGGTCAATGAGCAGTTCTTC
j_gene: TRBJ2-7; v_gene: TRBV7-9; d_gene: NA; CDR3aa: CASSPNSAGQQYF; CDR3nt: TGTGCCAGCAGCCCGAACTCCGCGGGCCAGCAGTACTTC
j_gene: TRBJ1-2; v_gene: TRBV28; d_gene: TRBD1; CDR3aa: CASSQRTGMGLRYGYTF; CDR3nt: TGTGCCAGCAGCCAAAGGACAGGGATGGGCCTGCGCTATGGCTACACCTTC
j_gene: TRBJ2-3; v_gene: TRBV5-1; d_gene: NA; CDR3aa: CASSWDTDTQYF; CDR3nt: TGCGCCAGCAGCTGGGACACTGATACGCAGTATTTT
j_gene: TRBJ1-5; v_gene: TRBV3-1/TRBV3-2; d_gene: NA; CDR3aa: CASAPREGSCNQPQHF; CDR3nt: TGTGCCAGCGCCCCGAGAGAGGGATCCTGCAATCAGCCCCAGCATTTT
j_gene: TRBJ2-5; v_gene: TRBV19; d_gene: NA; CDR3aa: CASSIRQLAGETQYF; CDR3nt: TGTGCCAGTAGTATAAGACAACTAGCTGGAGAGACCCAGTACTTC
j_gene: TRBJ2-4; v_gene: TRBV27; d_gene: NA; CDR3aa: CASSLSRLSNIQYF; CDR3nt: TGTGCCAGCAGTTTATCACGACTTTCAAACATTCAGTACTTC
j_gene: TRBJ1-5; v_gene: TRBV19; d_gene: NA; CDR3aa: CASSIARDQPQHF; CDR3nt: TGTGCCAGTAGTATAGCCCGCGATCAGCCCCAGCATTTT
j_gene: TRBJ2-4; v_gene: TRBV4-3; d_gene: NA; CDR3aa: CASSPLGGSKNIQYF; CDR3nt: TGCGCCAGCAGCCCCCTAGGGGGTTCGAAAAACATTCAGTACTTC
j_gene: TRBJ2-1; v_gene: TRBV3-1/TRBV3-2; d_gene: TRBD1; CDR3aa: CASSHQGVSEQFF; CDR3nt: TGTGCCAGCAGCCATCAGGGGGTGAGTGAGCAGTTCTTC